The subject of this entry is one TCR beta chain. The CDR3 spans 12 residues. Germline V gene sequence: CDR1 MNHEY, CDR2 SVGAGI. Trimming shortened V by 5 bases and J by 5 bases, and 9 bases separated the two germline ends. Clones were read by immunoSEQ multiplex PCR, and TCRdb kept only the in-frame ones, dropping some. The sample records 84,000 or so clones, roughly 88% being singletons. This entry comes from a study of T cell responses to AZD1222 COVID-19 vaccine. Sample: peripheral blood, taken on day 0 of AZD1222 vaccination. V and J are TRBV6-5 and TRBJ2-5; D gene uncertain. The receptor was isolated from an adult in good health. The CDR3 DNA reads as TGTGCCAGCAGTCTGCGGAGCGAGACCCAGTACTTC. Amino acids: CASSLRSETQYF.